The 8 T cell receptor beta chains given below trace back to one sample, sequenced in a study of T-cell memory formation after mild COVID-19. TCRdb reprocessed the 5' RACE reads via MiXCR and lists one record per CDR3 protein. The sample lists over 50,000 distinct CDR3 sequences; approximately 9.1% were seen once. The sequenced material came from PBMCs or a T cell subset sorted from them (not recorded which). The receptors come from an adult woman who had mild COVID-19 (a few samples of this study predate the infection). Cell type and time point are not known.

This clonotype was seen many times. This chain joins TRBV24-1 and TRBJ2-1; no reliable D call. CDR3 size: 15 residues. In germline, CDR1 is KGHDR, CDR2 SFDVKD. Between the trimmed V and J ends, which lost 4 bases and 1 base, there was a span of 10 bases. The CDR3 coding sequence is TGTGCCACCAGTGACGGAAGTTGGTCCTACAATGAGCAGTTCTTC. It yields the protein CATSDGSWSYNEQFF.

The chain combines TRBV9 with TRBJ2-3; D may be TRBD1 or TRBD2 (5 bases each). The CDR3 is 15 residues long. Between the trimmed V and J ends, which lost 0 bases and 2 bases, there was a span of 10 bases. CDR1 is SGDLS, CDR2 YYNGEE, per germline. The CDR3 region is CASSVVEGYTDTQYF. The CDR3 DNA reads TGTGCCAGCAGCGTAGTTGAGGGGTACACAGATACGCAGTATTTT.

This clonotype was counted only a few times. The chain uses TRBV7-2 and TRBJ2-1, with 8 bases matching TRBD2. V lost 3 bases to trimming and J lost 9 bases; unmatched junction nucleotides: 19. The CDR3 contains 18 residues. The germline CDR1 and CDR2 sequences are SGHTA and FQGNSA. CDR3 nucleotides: TGTGCCAGCAGCTTCGTTGTGGCGGGAGGAGGGCTCGACAGTGAGCAGTTCTTC. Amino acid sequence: CASSFVVAGGGLDSEQFF. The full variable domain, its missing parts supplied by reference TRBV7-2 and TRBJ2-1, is GAGVSQSPSNKVTEKGKDVELRCDPISGHTALYWYRQSLGQGLEFLIYFQGNSAPDKSGLPSDRFSAERTGGSVSTLTIQRTQQEDSAVYLCASSFVVAGGGLDSEQFFGPGTRLTVL.

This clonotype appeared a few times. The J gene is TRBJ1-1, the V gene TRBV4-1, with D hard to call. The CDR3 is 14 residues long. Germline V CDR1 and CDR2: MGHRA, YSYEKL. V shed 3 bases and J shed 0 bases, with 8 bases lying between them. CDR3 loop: CASSHVGVNTEAFF. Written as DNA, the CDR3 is TGCGCCAGCAGCCATGTAGGAGTGAACACTGAAGCTTTCTTT.

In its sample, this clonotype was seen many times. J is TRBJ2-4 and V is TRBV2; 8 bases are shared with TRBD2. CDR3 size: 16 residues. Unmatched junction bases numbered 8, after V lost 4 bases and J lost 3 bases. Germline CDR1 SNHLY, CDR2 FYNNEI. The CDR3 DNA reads TGTGCCAGCAGTGGTAGACTAGCGAGCGACAAAAACATTCAGTACTTC. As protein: CASSGRLASDKNIQYF.

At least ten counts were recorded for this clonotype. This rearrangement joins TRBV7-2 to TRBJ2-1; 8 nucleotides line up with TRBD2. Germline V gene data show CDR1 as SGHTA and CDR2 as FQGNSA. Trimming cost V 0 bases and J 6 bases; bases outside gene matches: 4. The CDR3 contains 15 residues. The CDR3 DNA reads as TGTGCCAGCAGCTTAGCGGGACTAGGCCGCAATGAGCAGTTCTTC. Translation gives CASSLAGLGRNEQFF.

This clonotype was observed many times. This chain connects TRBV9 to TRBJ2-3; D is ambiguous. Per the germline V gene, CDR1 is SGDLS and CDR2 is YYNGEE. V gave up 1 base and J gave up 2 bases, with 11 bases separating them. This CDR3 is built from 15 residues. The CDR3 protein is CASSVSALDTDTQYF. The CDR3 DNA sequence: TGTGCCAGCAGCGTATCTGCTTTGGACACAGATACGCAGTATTTT.

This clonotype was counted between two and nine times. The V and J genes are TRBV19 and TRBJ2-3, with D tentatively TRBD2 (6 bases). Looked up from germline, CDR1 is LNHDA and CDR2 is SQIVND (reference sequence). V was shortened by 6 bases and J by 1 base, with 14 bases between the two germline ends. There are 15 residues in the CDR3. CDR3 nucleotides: TGTGCCAGTAGGCGTCTAGGGGAGGGCACAGATACGCAGTATTTT. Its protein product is CASRRLGEGTDTQYF.